This TCR beta chain appears in the sequencing data of a study of post-analysis software for immune sequencing data. Study at large: Courses of disease covered relapsing-remitting, secondary progressive and progressive-relapsing multiple sclerosis. Study-wide findings and caveats: Samples sharing a preparation batch grouped tightly together when assessed by F measure. Significantly lower normalized Chao1 diversity was seen in multiple sclerosis patients than in controls. Controls had lower frequencies than patients of about 5 TRBV segments, which included TRBV5-6, TRBV5-1 and TRBV20-1.

CDR3 length: 14 residues. The V and J ends lost 4 bases and 5 bases, in that order; junction bases with no gene match: 6. CDR1 and CDR2 (germline): SGHTA, FQGNSA. About this clonotype: Its antigen is not identified.

cDNA libraries for TCR beta contained unique molecular identifiers. T cells numbering about 0.9 to 10 million yielded cDNA molecules that totaled about 500,000. MiXCR was run by TCRdb on the PCR reads, yielding one entry per CDR3 protein. The data show a few hundred thousand distinct CDR3 sequences, under 55% seen once. Sample: blood. This clonotype originated in a girl aged 10 to 17 with multiple sclerosis. The gene calls are TRBV7-2 and TRBJ2-7; 9 nucleotides match TRBD1. The CDR3 DNA reads TGTGCCAGCAGCTACACCGGGACAGGGAACGAGCAGTACTTC. Translating gives CASSYTGTGNEQYF.